This T cell receptor beta chain derives from a study of CD8+ T cells in alopecia areata (dated by TCRdb to the late 2010s). Turning to the overall study: To study T cell clonal expansion in alopecia areata, the researchers applied high-throughput TCRbeta sequencing to both the C3H/HeJ mouse model and human patients. Scalp tissue and sorted CD4+ and CD8+ peripheral blood T cells from patchy and totalis/universalis alopecia areata patients and from healthy controls were covered by human TCRbeta sequencing. Scalp clonality was compared across normal scalp (n=4), patchy alopecia areata scalp (n=8), and alopecia totalis/universalis scalp (n=8). RNA was obtained with the PAXgene miRNA kit for fixed scalp, the miRNeasy kit for PBMCs, and the RNeasy kit for mouse skin. immunoSEQ multiplex PCR using 35 Vbeta forward primers and 13 Jbeta reverse primers was used to amplify TCRbeta CDR3 regions.

A distance of 13 bases separates the germline ends of V and J, which lose 3 bases and 1 base respectively. From a lookup of the germline V gene (reference sequence), CDR1 and CDR2 are SGHNT and YYREEE. The CDR3 spans 15 residues, from the cysteine through the phenylalanine. The only DNA kept is the CDR3, 45 bases in frame from the first base. This clone has more than one count but fewer than ten. The specificity of this receptor is unknown. Nothing much larger sits one base from this clone, and base qualities are not available. The protocol used for the library was the immunoSEQ multiplex PCR assay. To provide template for TCR sequencing, every sample had RNA extracted and reverse transcribed into cDNA. SuperScript III was used to make first-strand cDNA, primed with a 2:1 mix of oligo-dT and random hexamers. A synthetic immune receptor repertoire was used to assess amplification bias, and residual bias was removed computationally. For the original study's pipeline: After raw reads were preprocessed to remove errors, the CDR3 was defined following IMGT conventions as running from the conserved cysteine to phenylalanine. Clonality was computed as 1 minus the Shannon entropy, with the entropy normalized by log2 of the number of productive unique TCRs. CD4 or CD8 identity of scalp clones was inferred by cross-referencing scalp TCRbeta sequences with sorted blood CD4 and CD8 repertoires. This is the immuneACCESS table as TCRdb keeps it, with only in-frame sequences that have V and J called. A part of the clones is gone; compared with another copy, unresolved V genes explain less than half, and the rest is unexplained. V, J and clone size derive from that table, while D and trimming were established from the DNA sequence. The sample table contains fewer than 110,000 clones; only one count was recorded for 45% to 60% of them. The top ten constitute around 8.5% of the sample.

Results and caveats for the whole study, not just this receptor: TCR sequences shared between patients were less clear than in mice, possibly partly because of HLA diversity in the patient population. Lesional scalp, especially in alopecia totalis/universalis, showed higher clonality and more expanded CD8+ clones than normal scalp, suggesting antigenic drive. Unlike mouse skin, which is dominated by gammadelta T cells, normal human skin has resident alphabeta T cells that are also sequenced, and this complicates analysis of the scalp TCR repertoire.

After PBMCs were isolated by density centrifugation and stained for CD3, CD4 and CD8, a FACSAria was used to sort CD4+ and CD8+ T cells. Unaffected controls provided scalp biopsies and blood samples. The source is a human donor in good health. In this chain, TRBV5-4 is recombined with TRBJ1-1, with the D gene call left open. Material: CD4+ T cells sorted from blood. In nucleotide form, the sequence is TGTGCCAGCAGCTCAGCAAAGGTGGGGAACACTGAAGCTTTCTTT. Its product reads: CASSSAKVGNTEAFF.